Shown below are 15 T cell receptor beta chains from a single sample sequenced in a study of shared clonotypes between healthy human individuals. This table comes from immunoSEQ multiplex PCR, and its TCRdb copy is limited to in-frame clones, with some not included. The table has some 1,400,000 clones, roughly 96% seen once. Sequencing was performed on naive CD4+ T cells sorted from blood. Noted subset: CD45RA+ positively selected. All receptors derive from a man aged 25-45 years in good health.

Only a few counts were recorded for this clone. This chain uses TRBV28 with TRBJ1-5; maybe TRBD1 (6 bases). This CDR3 has 14 residues. Germline V gene data show CDR1 as MDHEN and CDR2 as SYDVKM. The V and J ends lost 3 bases and 7 bases respectively, with 13 bases between them. The DNA of the CDR3 is TGTGCCAGCAGTTTCGGGGGGCGAAGGCAGCCCCAGCATTTT. Its protein is CASSFGGRRQPQHF. Full variable domain (outside the CDR3, taken from reference TRBV28 and TRBJ1-5): DVKVTQSSRYLVKRTGEKVFLECVQDMDHENMFWYRQDPGLGLRLIYFSYDVKMKEKGDIPEGYSVSREKKERFSLILESASTNQTSMYLCASSFGGRRQPQHFGDGTRLSIL.

About this clone: Other nucleotide sequences from this sample produce the same CDR3. V and J are TRBV10-3 and TRBJ2-7; D is ambiguous. The germline V and J ends were trimmed by 2 bases and 2 bases, with 4 bases remaining between them. The CDR3 extends over 12 amino acids. Per germline, CDR1 ENHRY and CDR2 SYGVKD. CDR3 amino acids: CAISEGAYEQYF. DNA of the CDR3: TGTGCCATCAGTGAGGGTGCCTACGAGCAGTACTTC.

The rearrangement uses TRBV25-1 and TRBJ2-1, with a possible D match to TRBD1 (5 bases). The CDR3 spans 17 residues. Looked up from germline, CDR1 is MGHDK and CDR2 is SYGVNS. V was cut by 6 bases and J by 0 bases, with 18 bases left in between. The CDR3 sequence: CASSSRRGSISYNEQFF. CDR3 bases: TGTGCCAGCAGCTCGAGAAGGGGTAGTATCTCCTACAATGAGCAGTTCTTC.

The V and J genes are TRBV2 and TRBJ2-1; perhaps TRBD2 as D (6 bases). V dropped 5 bases and J dropped 8 bases, with 10 bases sitting between them. The CDR3 consists of 12 residues. The germline CDR1 and CDR2 sequences are SNHLY and FYNNEI. This CDR3 is CASSQLAYEQFF. The CDR3 nucleotides read TGTGCCAGCAGTCAACTAGCTTATGAGCAGTTCTTC.

This sequence joins TRBV6-6 and TRBJ1-4; D call uncertain. There are 13 residues in the CDR3. V dropped 0 bases and J dropped 8 bases, with 7 bases sitting between them. The germline gives CDR1 MNHNY, CDR2 SVGAGI (reference sequence). The CDR3 coding sequence is TGTGCCAGCAGTTACTCGAGGAACGAAAAACTGTTTTTT. Translated, it gives CASSYSRNEKLFF.

This CDR3 reads CSAGGGANEQFF. The DNA for the CDR3 is TGCAGCGCGGGAGGGGGAGCGAATGAGCAGTTCTTC. The chain carries TRBV29-1 and TRBJ2-1, with 8 bases that match TRBD2. The CDR3 is made up of 12 amino acids. With 7 bases clipped from V and 7 bases from J, the junction kept 6 bases outside the gene matches. From germline, CDR1 is SQVTM and CDR2 ANQGSEA.

The chain carries TRBV5-5 and TRBJ2-1; 8 bases map to TRBD1. Germline values: CDR1 SGHKS, CDR2 YYEKEE (reference sequence). With V trimmed by 4 bases and J by 6 bases, 12 bases remained unmatched. The CDR3 has 16 residues. The CDR3 DNA reads TGTGCCAGCAGCCGATTTTGGACAGGGATGGGCAATGAGCAGTTCTTC. Translated: CASSRFWTGMGNEQFF.

A remark on this clone: This CDR3 is also generated by other DNA sequences in the sample. The CDR3 spells CSARGNTEAFF. DNA for the CDR3: TGCAGTGCTAGAGGTAACACTGAAGCTTTCTTT. The chain uses TRBV20-1 and TRBJ1-1; D call uncertain. The V gene's germline CDR1 is DFQATT and CDR2 SNEGSKA (reference sequence). The ends were cut back, 1 base at V and 2 bases at J, with 2 bases in the middle. CDR3 length: 11 amino acids.

Here the CDR3 DNA reads TGTGCCAGCAGCCCAAAAAATCTGGCGGGCTCGAACACTGAAGCTTTCTTT. Its protein is CASSPKNLAGSNTEAFF. V is TRBV7-2 and J is TRBJ1-1, with D unclear. The germline V gene encodes CDR1 SGHTA and CDR2 FQGNSA. Trimming removed 5 bases from V and 1 base from J, with 20 bases in between. The CDR3 totals 17 residues.

This clone was recorded once. This sequence joins TRBV2 and TRBJ1-2; D is undetermined. The CDR3 extends over 15 amino acids. Germline V gives CDR1 SNHLY, CDR2 FYNNEI. V shed 0 bases and J shed 4 bases, with 12 bases lying between them. This CDR3 reads CASSEAPRTAYGYTF. The CDR3 DNA sequence: TGTGCCAGCAGTGAAGCGCCTAGGACGGCCTATGGCTACACCTTC.

V gene TRBV5-1 combines with J gene TRBJ2-7, with 10 nucleotides matching TRBD1. The length of the CDR3 is 15 residues. The trim removed 0 bases at V and 4 bases at J, leaving 4 bases unmatched. CDR1 is SGHRS, CDR2 YFSETQ, per germline. CDR3 sequence: CASSLVTGGVYEQYF. For the CDR3, the DNA is TGCGCCAGCAGCTTGGTGACAGGGGGCGTTTACGAGCAGTACTTC.

The gene calls are TRBV28 and TRBJ1-4, with 9 bases matching TRBD1. J gave up 5 bases and V 6 bases, and 4 bases lay outside the gene matches. CDR1 and CDR2 from the germline V gene are MDHEN and SYDVKM. The CDR3 contains 14 residues. The CDR3 nucleotides are TGTGCCAGCAGGGAGGGGACAGGGAATGAAAAACTGTTTTTT. Translated, it gives CASREGTGNEKLFF.

This sequence joins TRBV2 and TRBJ2-1; 8 bases align to TRBD1. The CDR3 length is 16 residues. Germline V gene sequence: CDR1 SNHLY, CDR2 FYNNEI. Trimming took 6 bases from V and 4 from J; bases not matched to a gene: 11. The CDR3 nucleotides are TGTGCCAGCAGAACCGGGACAGGTACAACTTACAATGAGCAGTTCTTC. Translating gives CASRTGTGTTYNEQFF.

J is TRBJ2-3 and V is TRBV2; D is possibly TRBD1 (6 bases). V was shortened by 6 bases and J by 1 base, with 14 bases between the two germline ends. The CDR3 has 15 residues. Germline CDR1 and CDR2: SNHLY and FYNNEI. The CDR3 DNA sequence: TGTGCCAGCAGGTCCAGGGGTTGGGGCACAGATACGCAGTATTTT. It codes for CASRSRGWGTDTQYF.

V is TRBV30 and J is TRBJ1-5; TRBD1 might be the D (6 bases). This CDR3 region has 14 residues. Trimming shortened V by 1 base and J by 6 bases, and 13 bases separated the two germline ends. Germline V CDR1 and CDR2: GTSNPN, SVGIG (reference sequence). The CDR3 DNA reads TGTGCCTGGAGTGGAGGACAGACCGGTCAGCCCCAGCATTTT. Amino acids: CAWSGGQTGQPQHF. The full variable domain, rest sourced from reference TRBV30 and TRBJ1-5, is SQTIHQWPATLVQPVGSPLSLECTVEGTSNPNLYWYRQAAGRGLQLLFYSVGIGQISSEVPQNLSASRPQDRQFILSSKKLLLSDSGFYLCAWSGGQTGQPQHFGDGTRLSIL.